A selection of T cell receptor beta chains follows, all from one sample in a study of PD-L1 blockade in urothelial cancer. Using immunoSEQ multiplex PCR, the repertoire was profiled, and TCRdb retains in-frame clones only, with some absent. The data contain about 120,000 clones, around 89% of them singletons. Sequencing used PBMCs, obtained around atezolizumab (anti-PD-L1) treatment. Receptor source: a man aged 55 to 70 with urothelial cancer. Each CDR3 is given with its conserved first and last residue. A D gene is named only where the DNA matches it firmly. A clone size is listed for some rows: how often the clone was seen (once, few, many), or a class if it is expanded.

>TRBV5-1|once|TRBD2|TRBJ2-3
TGCGCCAGCAGCCCTGGACTAGCGGGAGGCACAGATACGCAGTATTTT
CASSPGLAGGTDTQYF
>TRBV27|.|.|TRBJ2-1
TGTGCCAGCAGTTTAACATCGGGGTATGAGCAGTTCTTC
CASSLTSGYEQFF
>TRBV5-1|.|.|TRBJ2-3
TGCGCCAGCAGCGGAGCTACTAGCACAGATACGCAGTATTTT
CASSGATSTDTQYF
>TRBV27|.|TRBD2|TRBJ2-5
TGTGCCAGCACCCCAACTAGCGGGGGAGCCGGGGAGACCCAGTACTTC
CASTPTSGGAGETQYF
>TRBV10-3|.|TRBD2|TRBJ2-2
TGTGCCATCAGTGAGTCGGCGGGGGGGTCGAACACCGGGGAGCTGTTTTTT
CAISESAGGSNTGELFF
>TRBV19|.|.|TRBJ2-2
TGTGCCAGTAATCCCGACAGGTCCATCGGGGAGCTGTTTTTT
CASNPDRSIGELFF
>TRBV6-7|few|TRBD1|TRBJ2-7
TGTGCCAGCACGAAGGAGACAGGGGTCTCCTACGAGCAGTACTTC
CASTKETGVSYEQYF
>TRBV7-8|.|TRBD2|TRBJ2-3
TGTGCCAGCATCGGAGGTAGTAGCGGGGGACTCCGGGGAGATACGCAGTATTTT
CASIGGSSGGLRGDTQYF
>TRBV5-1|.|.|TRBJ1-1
TGCGCCAGCACCCCGCAGATGGCGGGGAACACTGAAGCTTTCTTT
CASTPQMAGNTEAFF
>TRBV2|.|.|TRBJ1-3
TGTGCCAGCAGTGCCCTTCTTTCTGGAAACACCATATATTTT
CASSALLSGNTIYF
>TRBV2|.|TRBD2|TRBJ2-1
TGTGCCAGCAGTGAAGCAAACGGGGGGTTCTACAATGAGCAGTTCTTC
CASSEANGGFYNEQFF
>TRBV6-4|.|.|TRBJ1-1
TGTGCCAGCACCGCCAGGGGCCGGTGTGGAGTCTTT
CASTARGRCGVF
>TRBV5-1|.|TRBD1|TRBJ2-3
TGCGCCAGCAGCTTGGGCAGGGGGACAGATACGCAGTATTTT
CASSLGRGTDTQYF
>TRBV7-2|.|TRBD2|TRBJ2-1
TGTGCCAGCAGCTTAGGAATAGCGGGAGCAAGAAATGAGCAGTTCTTC
CASSLGIAGARNEQFF
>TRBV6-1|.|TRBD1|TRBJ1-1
TGTGCCAGCAGTGGATACAGGGGGCGCACTGAAGCTTTCTTT
CASSGYRGRTEAFF
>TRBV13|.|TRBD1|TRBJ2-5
TGTGCCAGCAGCGGCAGGGACAGGGGGAGACAAGAGACCCAGTACTTC
CASSGRDRGRQETQYF
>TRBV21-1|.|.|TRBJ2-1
TGTGCCAGCAGCAAAGCTAGCGGACTAGCACACAATGAGCAGTTCTTC
CASSKASGLAHNEQFF
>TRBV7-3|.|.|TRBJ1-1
TGTGCCAGCAGCCCCACAGGGAATGATGGCACTGAAGCTTTCTTT
CASSPTGNDGTEAFF
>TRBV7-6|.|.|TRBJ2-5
TGTGCCAGCAGCTCCGTACAAGAGACCCAGTACTTC
CASSSVQETQYF
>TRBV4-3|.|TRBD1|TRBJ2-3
TGCGCCAGCAGCCAGGGACAGGGGAACACAGATACGCAGTATTTT
CASSQGQGNTDTQYF
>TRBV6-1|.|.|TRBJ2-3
TGTGCCAGCGGACACCAAGGAGACACAGATACGCAGTATTTT
CASGHQGDTDTQYF
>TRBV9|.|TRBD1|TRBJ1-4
TGTGCCAGCAGCGTTCTTCCGGGACAGGGGAATGAAAAACTGTTTTTT
CASSVLPGQGNEKLFF
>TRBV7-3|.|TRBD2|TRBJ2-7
TGTGCCAGCAGCCTAGGTAGACTAGCGGGAGTGAAAGACTACGAGCAGTACTTC
CASSLGRLAGVKDYEQYF
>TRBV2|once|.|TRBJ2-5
TGTGCCAGCAGGTTCGGAGCGGTGGTAGGGCAAGAGACCCAGTACTTC
CASRFGAVVGQETQYF
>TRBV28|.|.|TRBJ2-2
TGTGCCAGCAGTTTCACAGGAAACACCGGGGAGCTGTTTTTT
CASSFTGNTGELFF
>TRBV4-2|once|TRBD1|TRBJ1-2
TGTGCCAGCAGCCTAGACAGGGCGACCTATGGCTACACCTTC
CASSLDRATYGYTF
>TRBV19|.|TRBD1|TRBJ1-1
TGTGCCAGTAGTACTGGGACAGGGGGCCAGGTACCGAAAAAAGCTTTCTTT
CASSTGTGGQVPKKAFF
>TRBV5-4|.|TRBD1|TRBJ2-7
TGTGCCAGCAGGACCCGACAGGGACCCTGGGGCGAGCAGTACTTC
CASRTRQGPWGEQYF
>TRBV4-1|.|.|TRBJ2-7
TGCGCCAGCAGCCAACCGGGACTTCCCCTCGGGGAGCAGTACTTC
CASSQPGLPLGEQYF
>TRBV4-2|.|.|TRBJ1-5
TGTGCCAGCAGCCAAGATGAAGGACTTAGCAATCAGCCCCAGCATTTT
CASSQDEGLSNQPQHF
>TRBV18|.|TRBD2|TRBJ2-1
TGTGCCAGCTCACCGACTAGCGGATACTCCTACAATGAGCAGTTCTTC
CASSPTSGYSYNEQFF
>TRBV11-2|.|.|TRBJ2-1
TGTGCCAGCAGCTTAGTCCTAGCCCAATACAATGAGCAGTTCTTC
CASSLVLAQYNEQFF
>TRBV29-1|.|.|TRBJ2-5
TGCAGCGTTGAAGTAATAGTAGAAGAGACCCAGTACTTC
CSVEVIVEETQYF
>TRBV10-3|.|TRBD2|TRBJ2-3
TGTGCCATCAGTGAGAGGGAGGGCTCAGATACGCAGTATTTT
CAISEREGSDTQYF
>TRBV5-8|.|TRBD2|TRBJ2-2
TGTGCCAGCAGCTTGGCAGGGACTAGCGGGAACACCGGGGAGCTGTTTTTT
CASSLAGTSGNTGELFF
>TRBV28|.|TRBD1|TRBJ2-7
TGTGCCAGCAGAGGGAGACAGGGGATAAGAAACTCCCACGAGCAGTACTTC
CASRGRQGIRNSHEQYF
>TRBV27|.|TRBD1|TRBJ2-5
TGTGCCAGCAGTTTATCCCTAACAGGGGGCGCAGAGACCCAGTACTTC
CASSLSLTGGAETQYF
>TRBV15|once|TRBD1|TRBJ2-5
TGTGCCACCAGCAGCACCGTCACAGGGGTTGACGAGACCCAGTACTTC
CATSSTVTGVDETQYF
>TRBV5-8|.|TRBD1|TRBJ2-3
TGTGCCAGCACCCTGGACAGGGGCACAGATACGCAGTATTTT
CASTLDRGTDTQYF
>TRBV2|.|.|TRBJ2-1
TGTGCCAGCAGTGACGGTAGCGACGACAATGAGCAGTTCTTC
CASSDGSDDNEQFF
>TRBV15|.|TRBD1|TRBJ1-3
TGTGCCACCAGCTTTTTGACAGGGAGGACTGGAAACACCATATATTTT
CATSFLTGRTGNTIYF
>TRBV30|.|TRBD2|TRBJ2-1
TGTGCCTGGGGGACTAGCGGGGACAATGAGCAGTTCTTC
CAWGTSGDNEQFF
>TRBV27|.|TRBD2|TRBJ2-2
TGTGCCAGCAGAGGGCTAGCGGGAGGGCCGGTCGGGGAGCTGTTTTTT
CASRGLAGGPVGELFF
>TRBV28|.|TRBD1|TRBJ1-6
TGTGCCAGCAGACGGGACAGGGTGTTACCCCTCCACTTT
CASRRDRVLPLHF
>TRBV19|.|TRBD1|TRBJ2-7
TGTGCCAGTAGCTCGACAGGGATACCCTACGAGCAGTACTTC
CASSSTGIPYEQYF
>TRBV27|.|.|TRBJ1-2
TGTGCCAGCAGTTCTGAGGGCCGGGGGTATGGCTACACCTTC
CASSSEGRGYGYTF
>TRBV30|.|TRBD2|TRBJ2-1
TGTGCCTTCGGACTAGCTGAGAATGAGCAGTTCTTC
CAFGLAENEQFF
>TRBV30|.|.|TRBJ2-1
TGTGCCTGGAGTACCCCGGAGGCCTCCTACAATGAGCAGTTCTTC
CAWSTPEASYNEQFF
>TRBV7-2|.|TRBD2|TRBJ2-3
TGTGCCAGCAGCTTAGCTAGCGGGGGGACAGATACGCAGTATTTT
CASSLASGGTDTQYF
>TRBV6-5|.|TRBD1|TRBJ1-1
TGTGCCAGCAGCGGACAGGGGAAAGGTGAAGCTTTCTTT
CASSGQGKGEAFF
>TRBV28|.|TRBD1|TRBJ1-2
TGTGCCAGCAGTTTCGGACAGGGGAGGAATGGCTACACCTTC
CASSFGQGRNGYTF
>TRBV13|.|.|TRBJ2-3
TGTGCCAGCAGCTTAAAACGGGAGATCCCAGATACGCAGTATTTT
CASSLKREIPDTQYF